The rows below give T cell receptor beta chains drawn from one sample of a study of T cells in Graves' hyperthyroidism and ophthalmopathy. From the multiplex PCR reads, TCRdb called clonotypes with MiXCR, one entry per CDR3 protein. The data show some 760,000 distinct CDR3 sequences, with roughly 15% seen just once and roughly 10% held by the top ten. The sequencing input was blood. The receptors were sampled from a young woman with Graves' hyperthyroidism. Each CDR3 is given with its conserved first and last residue. D genes are given only for firm matches. Not every row has a clone size; where given, it reads once, few, many or a size class.

TRBJ1-1 TRBV2 many - CASNQGSEAFF TGTGCCAGCAATCAGGGGAGTGAAGCTTTCTTT
TRBJ2-7 TRBV11-2 many - CASSFDFNYEQYF TGTGCCAGCAGCTTTGACTTTAACTACGAGCAGTACTTC
TRBJ1-1 TRBV29-1 many TRBD1 CSVRTGWVPTEAFF TGCAGCGTCCGGACAGGATGGGTTCCCACTGAAGCTTTCTTT
TRBJ2-3 TRBV5-1 many - CASSLTGTRTDTQYF TGCGCCAGCAGCTTGACAGGGACGAGGACAGATACGCAGTATTTT
TRBJ2-7 TRBV6-2/TRBV6-3 many TRBD2 CASTGGSRYEQYF TGTGCCAGCACGGGCGGGAGTCGGTACGAGCAGTACTTC
TRBJ2-7 TRBV12-3/TRBV12-4 many TRBD2 CASRGAGGGYEQYF TGTGCCAGCAGGGGAGCGGGAGGGGGGTACGAGCAGTACTTC
TRBJ2-2 TRBV18 many TRBD1 CASSPPLGQLTGELFF TGTGCCAGCTCACCACCTCTGGGACAGCTAACCGGGGAGCTGTTTTTT
TRBJ2-7 TRBV28 many TRBD1 CASRAQGTGSYEQYF TGTGCCAGCAGGGCCCAAGGGACAGGTTCCTACGAGCAGTACTTC
TRBJ2-1 TRBV9 - - CASSAGAEKNEQFF TGTGCCAGCAGCGCCGGGGCCGAGAAAAATGAGCAGTTCTTC
TRBJ2-7 TRBV3-1 many - CASSQFWPAEAYEQYF TGTGCCAGCAGCCAATTTTGGCCAGCGGAGGCCTACGAGCAGTACTTC
TRBJ2-1 TRBV7-9 many - CASSSPQYDAYNEQFF TGTGCCAGCAGCTCCCCCCAGTATGACGCTTACAATGAGCAGTTCTTC
TRBJ2-2 TRBV12-3/TRBV12-4 many - CASSHNRGLAGSAGELFF TGTGCCAGCAGTCACAACAGGGGGCTAGCGGGCAGCGCCGGGGAGCTGTTTTTT
TRBJ1-1 TRBV6-5 few - CASSYGSAGFNTEAFF TGTGCCAGCAGTTACGGGTCGGCCGGATTTAACACTGAAGCTTTCTTT
TRBJ2-5 TRBV19 - - CASSIVRETQYF TGTGCCAGTAGTATTGTGAGAGAGACCCAGTACTTC
TRBJ1-1 TRBV11-2 many TRBD1 CASSPGSVFGQGRGDTEAFF TGTGCCAGCAGCCCGGGATCCGTCTTCGGACAGGGGAGGGGGGACACTGAAGCTTTCTTT
TRBJ1-2 TRBV20-1 - TRBD1 CSARFPQGAKSYGYTF TGCAGTGCTCGGTTTCCCCAGGGGGCAAAAAGCTATGGCTACACCTTC
TRBJ2-2 TRBV18 many - CASSPPGTTNTGELFF TGTGCCAGCTCACCGCCGGGCACAACGAACACCGGGGAGCTGTTTTTT
TRBJ2-7 TRBV14 few - CASSQETSYEQYF TGTGCCAGCAGCCAAGAAACCAGCTACGAGCAGTACTTC
TRBJ2-1 TRBV20-1 many - CSPSHRRQAHNEQFF TGCAGCCCTAGCCACCGGCGCCAGGCGCACAATGAGCAGTTCTTC
TRBJ2-3 TRBV28 many - CASSLAWSTDTQYF TGTGCCAGCAGTTTGGCGTGGAGCACAGATACGCAGTATTTT
TRBJ1-1 TRBV6-1 many - CASGGISTEAFF TGTGCCAGCGGAGGGATCAGCACTGAAGCTTTCTTT
TRBJ2-7 TRBV6-5 - TRBD1 CASSYYGTGYEQYF TGTGCCAGCAGTTACTATGGGACAGGGTACGAGCAGTACTTC
TRBJ2-7 TRBV7-2 - - CASSLAPPREQYF TGTGCCAGCAGCTTAGCGCCCCCCAGGGAGCAGTACTTC
TRBJ1-1 TRBV19 few - CASSIDSGNTEAFF TGTGCCAGTAGTATAGATTCCGGGAACACTGAAGCTTTCTTT
TRBJ2-5 TRBV2 - - CASSGLGGATQYF TGTGCCAGCAGTGGCTTAGGGGGGGCGACCCAGTACTTC
TRBJ2-1 TRBV12-3/TRBV12-4 - TRBD1 CASSRQGKRLQFF TGTGCCAGCAGTCGACAGGGAAAGAGGTTGCAGTTCTTC
TRBJ2-1 TRBV5-1 - - CASSLNQLGYNEQFF TGCGCCAGCAGCTTGAACCAGTTGGGGTACAATGAGCAGTTCTTC
TRBJ2-1 TRBV30 many - CAWSPPPWRPAKPYNEQFF TGTGCCTGGAGTCCCCCCCCCTGGCGGCCAGCGAAGCCGTACAATGAGCAGTTCTTC
TRBJ2-7 TRBV30 few - CAWSGELGYDEQYF TGTGCCTGGAGTGGGGAGTTGGGGTATGACGAGCAGTACTTC
TRBJ2-1 TRBV18 many TRBD2 CASSPGTSRNEQFF TGTGCCAGCTCACCAGGGACTAGCCGCAATGAGCAGTTCTTC
TRBJ1-1 TRBV6-1 many - CASSFGATLNTEAFF TGTGCCAGCAGTTTCGGGGCAACCCTGAACACTGAAGCTTTCTTT
TRBJ2-5 TRBV4-1 - TRBD1 CASSPGYQGAIETQYF TGCGCCAGCAGTCCTGGGTACCAGGGGGCCATTGAGACCCAGTACTTC
TRBJ2-2 TRBV5-1 few - CATTEPGLRGTGELFF TGCGCCACCACCGAGCCGGGACTCCGCGGCACCGGGGAGCTGTTTTTT
TRBJ1-2 TRBV2 many - CASCPDSGYTF TGTGCCAGCTGTCCGGATTCCGGCTACACCTTC
TRBJ2-3 TRBV7-2 few TRBD2 CASSRTSGRADTQYF TGTGCCAGCAGCCGAACTAGTGGGAGGGCGGATACGCAGTATTTT
TRBJ2-7 TRBV4-3 few - CASSQMIGGTYEQYF TGCGCCAGCAGCCAAATGATCGGAGGAACCTACGAGCAGTACTTC
TRBJ1-5 TRBV20-1 many - CSARDTARGSNQPQHF TGCAGTGCTAGAGATACGGCTAGGGGTAGCAATCAGCCCCAGCATTTT
TRBJ1-2 TRBV27 many TRBD1 CASSSTGTGGYGYTF TGTGCCAGCAGTTCGACCGGGACAGGGGGATATGGCTACACCTTC
TRBJ1-5 TRBV20-1 few - CSARVGLGGYSNQPQHF TGCAGTGCTAGGGTTGGACTCGGGGGGTATAGCAATCAGCCCCAGCATTTT
TRBJ1-2 TRBV4-1 many - CASSHFVKGQGYGYTF TGCGCCAGCAGCCATTTCGTAAAGGGGCAAGGCTATGGCTACACCTTC
TRBJ2-7 TRBV7-2 many - CASSRGGTAYEQYF TGTGCCAGCAGCCGAGGGGGGACAGCCTACGAGCAGTACTTC
TRBJ1-4 TRBV7-9 few - CASSYPQVGESNEKLFF TGTGCCAGCAGCTACCCTCAAGTCGGGGAAAGTAATGAAAAACTGTTTTTT
TRBJ2-7 TRBV6-5 - - CASSYGGSGNYEQYF TGTGCCAGCAGTTACGGAGGGTCAGGGAACTACGAGCAGTACTTC
TRBJ1-4 TRBV20-1 many TRBD1 CSATTGFGLGKLFF TGCAGTGCTACGACAGGGTTCGGGTTGGGAAAACTGTTTTTT
TRBJ1-1 TRBV12-3/TRBV12-4 many - CASRASPGAGHTEAFF TGTGCCAGCAGGGCCTCACCGGGGGCTGGACACACTGAAGCTTTCTTT
TRBJ1-1 TRBV7-8 many - CASSFGTTTEAFF TGTGCCAGCAGCTTCGGGACCACTACTGAAGCTTTCTTT
TRBJ2-2 TRBV19 few - CASSVHRRGTGELFF TGTGCCAGTAGTGTACACCGGCGGGGCACCGGGGAGCTGTTTTTT
TRBJ2-2 TRBV20-1 few - CSARWGTGELFF TGCAGTGCTAGATGGGGCACCGGGGAGCTGTTTTTT
TRBJ2-3 TRBV6-2/TRBV6-3 - - CASSYSLARGTDTQYF TGTGCCAGCAGTTACTCCCTAGCGAGGGGCACAGATACGCAGTATTTT
TRBJ2-2 TRBV6-1 - TRBD2 CASSQRISGRLNTGELFF TGTGCCAGCAGTCAGCGCATTAGCGGGAGGTTGAACACCGGGGAGCTGTTTTTT
TRBJ2-5 TRBV5-1 many - CASSSPWAEQETQYF TGCGCCAGCAGCTCTCCATGGGCCGAGCAAGAGACCCAGTACTTC
TRBJ1-1 TRBV6-2/TRBV6-3 many - CASSLNADLHSFNTEAFF TGTGCCAGCAGTCTAAATGCCGACCTTCATTCTTTTAACACTGAAGCTTTCTTT
TRBJ2-6 TRBV27 few - CASSFVFSGANVLTF TGTGCCAGCAGTTTTGTATTCTCTGGGGCCAACGTCCTGACTTTC
TRBJ2-5 TRBV18 many TRBD1 CASSPTTGQETQYF TGTGCCAGCTCACCCACGACAGGGCAAGAGACCCAGTACTTC
TRBJ2-7 TRBV6-1 many TRBD2 CASKVGIGRVSYEQYF TGTGCCAGCAAAGTGGGGATCGGGAGGGTCTCCTACGAGCAGTACTTC